This T cell receptor beta chain appears in the sequencing data of a study of T cell changes during pregnancy in multiple sclerosis. TCRdb keeps only in-frame clones here, not all; method: immunoSEQ multiplex PCR. The table records 50,000 to 60,000 clones, around 90% of them present only once. The clonotype originates from a female donor with multiple sclerosis, enrolled in a pregnancy study. This sample comprised CD4+ T cells from peripheral blood mononuclear cells, obtained in the first trimester of pregnancy.

The CDR3 spells CASSLAQDTQYF. Written as DNA, the CDR3 is TGTGCCAGCAGCTTAGCTCAAGATACGCAGTATTTT. The chain recombines TRBV7-8 with TRBJ2-3; D not certain. This CDR3 has 12 amino acids. Trimming took off 0 bases at V and 5 bases at J, with 3 bases between the two ends. Per germline, CDR1 SGHVS and CDR2 FQNEAQ.